A selection of T cell receptor beta chains follows, all from one sample in a study of T cells expressing NK-cell markers. TCRdb reprocessed the 5' RACE reads; each CDR3 protein has one entry and no DNA is given. The specimen's table records some 150,000 distinct CDR3 sequences. The sequenced sample consisted of blood T cells: a sorted CD56 or NKG2C T cell subset, CD4+ or CD8+ T cells, or bulk PBMC T cells (not recorded which). These receptors were collected from a man aged 18 to 30 in good health. The CDR3 runs from the conserved cysteine through the conserved F or W. The order of the fields is J gene, V gene, CDR3 protein.

j_gene: TRBJ1-1
v_gene: TRBV19
CDR3aa: CASIEGTEAFF

j_gene: TRBJ1-1
v_gene: TRBV19
CDR3aa: CASSHRGAGATEAFF

j_gene: TRBJ2-3
v_gene: TRBV5-1
CDR3aa: CASSLAERDVTDTQYF

j_gene: TRBJ2-7
v_gene: TRBV19
CDR3aa: CASTPGTGTSYEQYF

j_gene: TRBJ1-6
v_gene: TRBV7-6
CDR3aa: CASSLADSPLHF

j_gene: TRBJ2-1
v_gene: TRBV19
CDR3aa: CASSNSGLAGHNEQFF

j_gene: TRBJ2-7
v_gene: TRBV30
CDR3aa: CAWNTGTSGSGEQYF

j_gene: TRBJ2-3
v_gene: TRBV12-3/TRBV12-4
CDR3aa: CASSLDRLADSSTDTQYF

j_gene: TRBJ2-5
v_gene: TRBV5-4
CDR3aa: CASSLADRDRVETQYF

j_gene: TRBJ2-5
v_gene: TRBV12-3/TRBV12-4
CDR3aa: CASSLASTATQETQYF

j_gene: TRBJ2-2
v_gene: TRBV14
CDR3aa: CASSQDPSGGPTGELFF

j_gene: TRBJ2-1
v_gene: TRBV5-6
CDR3aa: CASSRRGSTPSYNEQFF

j_gene: TRBJ2-1
v_gene: TRBV7-8
CDR3aa: CASRSIPNNEQFF

j_gene: TRBJ2-3
v_gene: TRBV29-1
CDR3aa: CSVEPGTGADTQYF

j_gene: TRBJ2-1
v_gene: TRBV10-3
CDR3aa: CAISDLGGLDKNNEQFF

j_gene: TRBJ1-2
v_gene: TRBV6-5
CDR3aa: CASSYVDIGDAGGYTF

j_gene: TRBJ1-6
v_gene: TRBV30
CDR3aa: CAWSGDRERAYNSPLHF

j_gene: TRBJ2-6
v_gene: TRBV19
CDR3aa: CASNNQGLAAWEANVLTF

j_gene: TRBJ2-7
v_gene: TRBV7-9
CDR3aa: CASSSARTRGGVGEQYF

j_gene: TRBJ2-1
v_gene: TRBV5-5
CDR3aa: CASSQNPSGASAEQFF

j_gene: TRBJ2-1
v_gene: TRBV6-2/TRBV6-3
CDR3aa: CASSLTWGNEQFF

j_gene: TRBJ2-3
v_gene: TRBV7-9
CDR3aa: CASSLGVGLEEDTQYF

j_gene: TRBJ2-7
v_gene: TRBV11-2
CDR3aa: CASSLSGGTGHEQYF

j_gene: TRBJ2-3
v_gene: TRBV19
CDR3aa: CASSTHRDRAEDTQYF

j_gene: TRBJ1-2
v_gene: TRBV5-1
CDR3aa: CASSPVRGPSGYTF

j_gene: TRBJ2-1
v_gene: TRBV9
CDR3aa: CASSPSRGYNEQFF

j_gene: TRBJ2-1
v_gene: TRBV7-9
CDR3aa: CASSPGLAGNEQFF

j_gene: TRBJ1-1
v_gene: TRBV5-8
CDR3aa: CASTEGGTMNTEAFF

j_gene: TRBJ2-5
v_gene: TRBV5-1
CDR3aa: CASSLADGGAGEETQYF

j_gene: TRBJ1-5
v_gene: TRBV20-1
CDR3aa: CSAANPGQDNQPQHF

j_gene: TRBJ2-1
v_gene: TRBV4-3
CDR3aa: CASSQDRAGGSYNEQFF

j_gene: TRBJ2-5
v_gene: TRBV13
CDR3aa: CASSPGLAANQYF

j_gene: TRBJ1-5
v_gene: TRBV27
CDR3aa: CASSNRGWPQHF

j_gene: TRBJ2-3
v_gene: TRBV20-1
CDR3aa: CSAPRREGIADTQYF

j_gene: TRBJ1-5
v_gene: TRBV19
CDR3aa: CASTLQSNQPQHF

j_gene: TRBJ2-7
v_gene: TRBV27
CDR3aa: CASSPGTSGPEQYF

j_gene: TRBJ2-7
v_gene: TRBV7-9
CDR3aa: CASSPSPGDRDYEQYF

j_gene: TRBJ2-2
v_gene: TRBV24-1
CDR3aa: CATSDLSWGTSGSAGELFF

j_gene: TRBJ2-5
v_gene: TRBV25-1
CDR3aa: CASTHPTRKETQYF

j_gene: TRBJ2-3
v_gene: TRBV7-9
CDR3aa: CASTPPAGADTQYF

j_gene: TRBJ2-3
v_gene: TRBV28
CDR3aa: CASSFYSSTDTQYF

j_gene: TRBJ1-5
v_gene: TRBV4-3
CDR3aa: CASSQETSGNQPQHF

j_gene: TRBJ1-1
v_gene: TRBV7-9
CDR3aa: CASGKLFGEAFF